These T cell receptor beta chains were read from a single sample in a study of neoadjuvant anti-PD-1 for oral cavity cancer. This table comes from immunoSEQ multiplex PCR, and its TCRdb copy is limited to in-frame clones, with some not included. The repertoire consists of just under 70,000 clones, with about 85% occurring once and the leading ten covering 3% to 3.5%. Source: PBMCs, taken after nivolumab (anti-PD-1) treatment. All receptors derive from a person aged 35 to 85 with oral cavity squamous cell carcinoma. The CDR3 runs from the conserved cysteine through the conserved F or W. D genes are given only for firm matches. Only some rows state a clone size, as once, few, many or a class for expanded clones.

CDR3nt: TGTGCCAGCAGCTTATCCGGGGATGGCTACACCTTC; CDR3aa: CASSLSGDGYTF; v_gene: TRBV7-9; j_gene: TRBJ1-2; abundance: .; d_gene: .
CDR3nt: TGTGCCAGCAGGACAGGGGCTGGAAACACCATATATTTT; CDR3aa: CASRTGAGNTIYF; v_gene: TRBV6-1; j_gene: TRBJ1-3; abundance: .; d_gene: TRBD1
CDR3nt: TGTGCCAGCAGCCAAGAAGGCCAGGGGGTTAGCACTGAAGCTTTCTTT; CDR3aa: CASSQEGQGVSTEAFF; v_gene: TRBV14; j_gene: TRBJ1-1; abundance: .; d_gene: TRBD1
CDR3nt: TGTGCCAGCAGTGGGACATTCAGCTCCTACGAGCAGTACTTC; CDR3aa: CASSGTFSSYEQYF; v_gene: TRBV28; j_gene: TRBJ2-7; abundance: .; d_gene: .
CDR3nt: TGTGCCAGCAGTCCGGGACTAGCTTACAATGAGCAGTTCTTC; CDR3aa: CASSPGLAYNEQFF; v_gene: TRBV6-5; j_gene: TRBJ2-1; abundance: .; d_gene: TRBD2
CDR3nt: TGTGCCAGCAGCCGGTCTACAAACGCCTACGAGCAGTACTTC; CDR3aa: CASSRSTNAYEQYF; v_gene: TRBV9; j_gene: TRBJ2-7; abundance: once; d_gene: .
CDR3nt: TGTGCCAGCAGTGACAGGGGGGTAGGCAATCAGCCCCAGCATTTT; CDR3aa: CASSDRGVGNQPQHF; v_gene: TRBV2; j_gene: TRBJ1-5; abundance: .; d_gene: TRBD1
CDR3nt: TGTGCCAGCAGCTTTGGACTAAGCCAGGGCTACACCTTC; CDR3aa: CASSFGLSQGYTF; v_gene: TRBV6-6; j_gene: TRBJ1-2; abundance: .; d_gene: .
CDR3nt: TGTGCCAGCAGCTACCAAACGGGACGGATGAACACTGAAGCTTTCTTT; CDR3aa: CASSYQTGRMNTEAFF; v_gene: TRBV28; j_gene: TRBJ1-1; abundance: .; d_gene: .
CDR3nt: TGCGCCAGCAGCTTGGCCATTGGAGGGGGCCTTACAGATACGCAGTATTTT; CDR3aa: CASSLAIGGGLTDTQYF; v_gene: TRBV5-1; j_gene: TRBJ2-3; abundance: .; d_gene: .
CDR3nt: TGTGCCCTTCAGGGACTAACGATTTATGGCTACACCTTC; CDR3aa: CALQGLTIYGYTF; v_gene: TRBV30; j_gene: TRBJ1-2; abundance: once; d_gene: .
CDR3nt: TGTGCCAGCAGTTTCGACGGGCAGAACACTGAAGCTTTCTTT; CDR3aa: CASSFDGQNTEAFF; v_gene: TRBV27; j_gene: TRBJ1-1; abundance: .; d_gene: .
CDR3nt: TGTGCCAGCAGTGAAACGGGGACCTACACCGGGGAGCTGTTTTTT; CDR3aa: CASSETGTYTGELFF; v_gene: TRBV6-1; j_gene: TRBJ2-2; abundance: .; d_gene: .
CDR3nt: TGTGCCAGCAGCTTACAGGGACAAGCTAACTATGGCTACACCTTC; CDR3aa: CASSLQGQANYGYTF; v_gene: TRBV7-2; j_gene: TRBJ1-2; abundance: .; d_gene: .
CDR3nt: TGTGCCAGCTCACAACAGACTAGTAATGAGCAGTTCTTC; CDR3aa: CASSQQTSNEQFF; v_gene: TRBV18; j_gene: TRBJ2-1; abundance: .; d_gene: .
CDR3nt: TGTGCCAGCCGGGACAGGGTCACTGAAGCTTTCTTT; CDR3aa: CASRDRVTEAFF; v_gene: TRBV19; j_gene: TRBJ1-1; abundance: .; d_gene: TRBD1
CDR3nt: TGTGCCAGCAGCGCTCATGACCTGTTGAACACTGAAGCTTTCTTT; CDR3aa: CASSAHDLLNTEAFF; v_gene: TRBV9; j_gene: TRBJ1-1; abundance: .; d_gene: .
CDR3nt: TGCGCCAGCAATCCGGGAGGCTCAGATACGCAGTATTTT; CDR3aa: CASNPGGSDTQYF; v_gene: TRBV10-1; j_gene: TRBJ2-3; abundance: many; d_gene: TRBD2
CDR3nt: TGTGCCAGCAGTGGGGCAGGGAACTACGAGCAGTACTTC; CDR3aa: CASSGAGNYEQYF; v_gene: TRBV2; j_gene: TRBJ2-7; abundance: large; d_gene: .
CDR3nt: TGTGCCAGCAGGTTGACTTTGGGGACTGAAGCTTTCTTT; CDR3aa: CASRLTLGTEAFF; v_gene: TRBV6-5; j_gene: TRBJ1-1; abundance: once; d_gene: .
CDR3nt: TGTGCCAGCAGTCCCCTAGCGGGAGGGCCTACAGATACGCAGTATTTT; CDR3aa: CASSPLAGGPTDTQYF; v_gene: TRBV27; j_gene: TRBJ2-3; abundance: .; d_gene: TRBD2
CDR3nt: TGCGCCAGCAGCCCGGGAGGGATGAACACTGAAGCTTTCTTT; CDR3aa: CASSPGGMNTEAFF; v_gene: TRBV5-1; j_gene: TRBJ1-1; abundance: .; d_gene: .
CDR3nt: TGTGCCAGCAGTCGACAGGGCCGGGAGACCCAGTACTTC; CDR3aa: CASSRQGRETQYF; v_gene: TRBV2; j_gene: TRBJ2-5; abundance: .; d_gene: TRBD1
CDR3nt: TGTGCCAGTAGTAAAGGGACTAGCGGGATAGGTAATGAGCAGTTCTTC; CDR3aa: CASSKGTSGIGNEQFF; v_gene: TRBV19; j_gene: TRBJ2-1; abundance: .; d_gene: TRBD2
CDR3nt: TGTGCCAGCAGTCGACTAGCGGGAGGGTCCGATACGCAGTATTTT; CDR3aa: CASSRLAGGSDTQYF; v_gene: TRBV6-5; j_gene: TRBJ2-3; abundance: .; d_gene: TRBD2
CDR3nt: TGTGCCAGCAGCCTGGGACAGGCCTATGGCTACACCTTC; CDR3aa: CASSLGQAYGYTF; v_gene: TRBV6-1; j_gene: TRBJ1-2; abundance: once; d_gene: TRBD1
CDR3nt: TGTGCCAGCAGGAGCTCCTTGCGGGAGGGCCTCTCGGATACGCAGTATTTT; CDR3aa: CASRSSLREGLSDTQYF; v_gene: TRBV2; j_gene: TRBJ2-3; abundance: .; d_gene: TRBD2
CDR3nt: TGTGCCAGCGGCGCGGGAGGTGATACGCAGTATTTT; CDR3aa: CASGAGGDTQYF; v_gene: TRBV7-9; j_gene: TRBJ2-3; abundance: .; d_gene: TRBD2
CDR3nt: TGCAGCGTAGGACTAGGGACCGGAAACACTGAAGCTTTCTTT; CDR3aa: CSVGLGTGNTEAFF; v_gene: TRBV29-1; j_gene: TRBJ1-1; abundance: once; d_gene: .
CDR3nt: TGTGCCAGCAGCCGGACAGGGTCAGCCTACGAGCAGTACTTC; CDR3aa: CASSRTGSAYEQYF; v_gene: TRBV14; j_gene: TRBJ2-7; abundance: .; d_gene: TRBD1
CDR3nt: TGTGCCAGCAGCGTAGGGTCGGATTCTTCCTACGAGCAGTACTTC; CDR3aa: CASSVGSDSSYEQYF; v_gene: TRBV9; j_gene: TRBJ2-7; abundance: .; d_gene: .
CDR3nt: TGCAGCGTCGGGGAGACCGGGGAGCTGTTTTTT; CDR3aa: CSVGETGELFF; v_gene: TRBV29-1; j_gene: TRBJ2-2; abundance: .; d_gene: .
CDR3nt: TGTGCCACCAGCCCTCAGCATTCCTCAACCTACGAGCAGTACTTC; CDR3aa: CATSPQHSSTYEQYF; v_gene: TRBV15; j_gene: TRBJ2-7; abundance: .; d_gene: .
CDR3nt: TGTGCCAGCAGCGGACAGGGAGGGTACGAGCAGTACTTC; CDR3aa: CASSGQGGYEQYF; v_gene: TRBV2; j_gene: TRBJ2-7; abundance: few; d_gene: .
CDR3nt: TGCGCCAGCAGCCCGGACAACTCCTACAATGAGCAGTTCTTC; CDR3aa: CASSPDNSYNEQFF; v_gene: TRBV5-1; j_gene: TRBJ2-1; abundance: .; d_gene: .
CDR3nt: TGTGCCAGCAGCTTGAGGCGTGTTAGTTTAGGTACGCAGTATTTT; CDR3aa: CASSLRRVSLGTQYF; v_gene: TRBV7-2; j_gene: TRBJ2-3; abundance: .; d_gene: .
CDR3nt: TGTGCCAGTACCATATCCCTGACTAGCGGGAGGAATGAGCAGTTCTTC; CDR3aa: CASTISLTSGRNEQFF; v_gene: TRBV19; j_gene: TRBJ2-1; abundance: .; d_gene: TRBD2
CDR3nt: TGTGCCAGCAGCCGGCCGGGGACTAACTCCTACGAGCAGTACTTC; CDR3aa: CASSRPGTNSYEQYF; v_gene: TRBV5-4; j_gene: TRBJ2-7; abundance: once; d_gene: TRBD2
CDR3nt: TGTGCCTGGAGTGAACTAGCGGACGAGCAGTACTTC; CDR3aa: CAWSELADEQYF; v_gene: TRBV30; j_gene: TRBJ2-7; abundance: .; d_gene: TRBD2
CDR3nt: TGTGCCAGTAGTGGGGGCGGGAGTTCCATTCAGTACTTC; CDR3aa: CASSGGGSSIQYF; v_gene: TRBV19; j_gene: TRBJ2-4; abundance: .; d_gene: .
CDR3nt: TGTGCCAGCAGTTTGGCTGCTGACTATGGCTACACCTTC; CDR3aa: CASSLAADYGYTF; v_gene: TRBV28; j_gene: TRBJ1-2; abundance: once; d_gene: .